This T cell receptor (beta chain) was sequenced for a study of blood T cell repertoires in COVID-19. Study overall: COVID-19 samples collected from the United States, Italy and Spain covered acute and convalescent phases. T cells, B-cell-depleted T cells, or PBMCs supplied cDNA or gDNA.

Authors' analysis steps: The assay estimated nucleated cells by amplifying reference gene primers. Sequencing was performed with immunoSEQ multiplex PCR; in TCRdb, only in-frame clones are kept and a portion is missing. V and J calls and clone size are copied from that table; D and trimming were computed from the DNA. This table has 65,000 to 90,000 clones, 75% to 90% appearing once. This clone came up a few times. V was shortened by 0 bases and J by 4 bases, with 5 bases between the two germline ends. This CDR3 is 13 amino acids long. Germline V gives CDR1 SGHTA, CDR2 FQGNSA. Sequenced: peripheral blood. The V call is TRBV7-2, the J call TRBJ2-3, with D perhaps matching TRBD2 (5 bases). This sequence was found in a woman aged 45-65 years with active or convalescent COVID-19. CDR3 DNA sequence: TGTGCCAGCAGCTTAGCCGGGGCAGATACGCAGTATTTT. Its translation is CASSLAGADTQYF.